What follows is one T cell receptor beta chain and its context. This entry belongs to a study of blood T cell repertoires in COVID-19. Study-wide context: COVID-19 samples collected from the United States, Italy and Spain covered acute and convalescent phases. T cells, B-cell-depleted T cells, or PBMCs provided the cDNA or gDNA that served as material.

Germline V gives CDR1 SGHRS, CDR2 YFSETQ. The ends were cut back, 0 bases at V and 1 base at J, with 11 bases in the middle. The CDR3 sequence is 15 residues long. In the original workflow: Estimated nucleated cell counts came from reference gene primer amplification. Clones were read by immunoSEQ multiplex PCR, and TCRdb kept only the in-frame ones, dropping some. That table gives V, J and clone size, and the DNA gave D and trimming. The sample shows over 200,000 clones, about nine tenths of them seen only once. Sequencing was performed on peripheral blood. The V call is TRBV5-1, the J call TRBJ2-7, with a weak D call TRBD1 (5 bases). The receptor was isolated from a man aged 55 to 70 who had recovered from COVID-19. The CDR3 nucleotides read TGCGCCAGCAGCTTGGACGGCAGGGCATCCTACGAGCAGTACTTC. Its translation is CASSLDGRASYEQYF.